This T cell receptor (beta chain) is from a study of CD8+CD57+ T cells in acquired aplastic anemia. Trimming pared 5 bases from V and 8 bases from J, leaving 18 bases between. The CDR3 is made up of 14 amino acids. TCR beta VDJ and CDR3 were profiled, and genomic DNA was the template. TCRdb redid the calling of the reads with MiXCR, one entry per CDR3 protein. The sample lists over 150,000 distinct CDR3 sequences, about 48% occurring once. This clonotype has a count of ten or more. Flow cytometry had shown expanded CD8+CD57+ cells in the patients chosen for sequencing. This clonotype originated in a human donor with aplastic anemia. The chain recombines TRBV12-3 or TRBV12-4 with TRBJ1-2, with a possible D match to TRBD1 (5 bases). Sequences were obtained from sorted CD4+, CD8+, or CD8+CD57+ T cells (not recorded which) from PBMCs. CDR3 DNA sequence: TGTGCCAGCAGTCAGTCGGGGACCTCATGGGGCTACACCTTC. As protein: CASSQSGTSWGYTF.